This T cell receptor (beta chain) was recovered during a study of blood T cell repertoires in COVID-19. As for the study in general: COVID-19 samples from acute and convalescent phases originated in the United States, Italy and Spain.

CDR3 length: 16 residues. V dropped 4 bases and J dropped 6; count of bases not matched to a gene: 9. In the study's own analysis: Researchers report that nucleated cell counts were estimated from reference gene primer amplification. The data were produced by immunoSEQ multiplex PCR, yet TCRdb's version contains in-frame clones alone and is incomplete. V, J and clone size derive from that table, while D and trimming were established from the DNA sequence. The sample has about 84,000 clones; over 80% are singletons. This TCR was sampled from a woman of 80 years or more with acute or convalescent COVID-19. Sequenced sample: peripheral blood. The chain uses TRBV5-3 and TRBJ2-1; 11 bases line up with TRBD2. TRBV5-3 belongs to the ORF category, with a function that is uncertain. CDR3 residues: CARSRLRLAGGNEQFF. The CDR3 DNA follows: TGTGCCAGAAGCCGGTTGCGGCTAGCGGGAGGCAATGAGCAGTTCTTC.